These 27 T cell receptor beta chains came from one sample sequenced in a study of blood T cell repertoires in COVID-19. Method: immunoSEQ multiplex PCR; TCRdb's copy keeps in-frame clones and lacks some. This table has about 120,000 clones, approximately 90% appearing once. Material: peripheral blood. These receptors originate from a human donor with acute or convalescent COVID-19. The donor label of this sample is uncertain.

This chain connects TRBV27 to TRBJ1-1, with 7 nucleotides matching TRBD1. Germline V lookup: CDR1 MNHEY, CDR2 SMNVEV (reference sequence). This CDR3 comprises 12 residues. The junction had 5 bases not matched to a gene; V was cut back by 5 bases and J by 8 bases. The CDR3 nucleotides are TGTGCCAGCAGTCTGACAGGGTCCGAAGCTTTCTTT. It encodes CASSLTGSEAFF.

The chain is built from TRBV7-8 and TRBJ2-2; D unresolved. V dropped 5 bases and J dropped 0 bases, with 13 bases sitting between them. Germline V gives CDR1 SGHVS, CDR2 FQNEAQ. The CDR3 totals 16 residues. The CDR3: CASSKRGPPNTGELFF. In nucleotides, the CDR3 is TGTGCCAGCAGCAAGAGAGGCCCCCCGAACACCGGGGAGCTGTTTTTT.

There are a few counts of this clone. The chain links TRBV6-5 to TRBJ2-7; 7 bases fit TRBD2. This CDR3 region has 13 residues. V trimming: 0 bases; J trimming: 9 bases; junction bases outside the gene matches: 5. CDR1 and CDR2 (germline): MNHEY, SVGAGI. This CDR3 reads CASSYSQRGVQYF. The CDR3 coding sequence is TGTGCCAGCAGTTACTCGCAGCGGGGAGTGCAGTACTTC.

CDR3 sequence (DNA): TGTGCCAGCAGCTTACACCGGGGAGCATACGAGCAGTACTTC. It encodes CASSLHRGAYEQYF. The chain links TRBV7-2 to TRBJ2-7; TRBD2 might be the D (5 bases). Trimming stripped 2 bases from V and 4 bases from J, with 12 bases between. This CDR3 contains 14 residues. CDR1 and CDR2 (germline): SGHTA, FQGNSA.

This clone was observed a single time. V and J are TRBV27 and TRBJ2-1, with TRBD1 as a possible D gene (5 bases). Germline V lookup: CDR1 MNHEY, CDR2 SMNVEV (reference sequence). The V end lost 0 bases, the J end lost 5 bases, and 17 bases lay between the germline ends. The CDR3 length is 17 residues. The CDR3 nucleotides are TGTGCCAGCAGTTTATCAGGGGCAGGCCAGGCCAACAATGAGCAGTTCTTC. It codes for CASSLSGAGQANNEQFF.

The chain employs TRBV11-2 and TRBJ2-7; weak D call: TRBD1 (6 bases). Germline CDR1 is SGHAT and CDR2 is FQNNGV. The CDR3 is made up of 14 amino acids. V lost 1 base to trimming and J lost 3 bases, with 10 bases between them. CDR3 in amino acids: CASSLAGTHYEQYF. The CDR3 DNA reads as TGTGCCAGCAGCTTAGCGGGGACACACTACGAGCAGTACTTC.

This clone was picked up one time. The CDR3 nucleotides read TGTGCCAGCAGTCTAACGCAGGGGGCTGAAGCTTTCTTT. This encodes CASSLTQGAEAFF. The J gene is TRBJ1-1, the V gene TRBV7-3, with 7 bases fitting TRBD1. Germline-derived CDR1 and CDR2 are SGHTA and FQGTGA. The CDR3 runs 13 residues. With V trimmed by 6 bases and J by 6 bases, 7 bases remained unmatched.

This sequence joins TRBV7-9 and TRBJ2-3; TRBD2 matches 14 bases. Germline lookup yields CDR1 SEHNR and CDR2 FQNEAQ (reference sequence). The V gene end was trimmed by 3 bases and the J gene end by 9 bases; junction bases not matched to a gene: 5. This CDR3 has 15 amino acids. DNA of the CDR3: TGTGCCAGCAGCTTCGGGACTAGCGGGAGTAGGACGCAGTATTTT. This encodes CASSFGTSGSRTQYF.

The rearrangement uses TRBV4-1 and TRBJ2-7, with 8 bases identical to TRBD2. Germline assignment: CDR1 MGHRA and CDR2 YSYEKL. The CDR3 totals 16 residues. J was trimmed by 3 bases and V by 4 bases; bases with no gene match: 11. The chain's CDR3 is CASSRGRREAHYEQYF. The CDR3 DNA is TGCGCCAGCAGCCGCGGGAGGAGGGAAGCCCACTACGAGCAGTACTTC.

The V call is TRBV28, the J call TRBJ1-5; 11 bases match TRBD1. The germline gives CDR1 MDHEN, CDR2 SYDVKM. CDR3 size: 14 residues. V lost 7 bases and J lost 4; bases outside the gene matches: 3. The CDR3: CASNGQGANQPQHF. CDR3 sequence (DNA): TGTGCCAGCAATGGACAGGGGGCAAATCAGCCCCAGCATTTT.

The chain has TRBV19 and TRBJ1-5; 10 positions match TRBD1. V gave up 9 bases and J gave up 7 bases; unmatched junction bases: 6. From germline, CDR1 is LNHDA and CDR2 SQIVND (reference sequence). CDR3 length equals 13 residues. The CDR3 DNA reads TGTGCCAGCGCAGGGACAGGGGACCAGCCCCAGCATTTT. Translating it yields CASAGTGDQPQHF.

The chain links TRBV7-8 to TRBJ2-3, with 8 nucleotides matching TRBD1. This CDR3 has 17 residues. Losses at the gene ends were 1 base for V and 0 bases for J; bases not matched to a gene: 6. Per germline, CDR1 SGHVS and CDR2 FQNEAQ. DNA of the CDR3: TGTGCCAGCAGCTTAGTTACGAACAGGGGGAGCACAGATACGCAGTATTTT. Encoded protein: CASSLVTNRGSTDTQYF.

This clone was observed once. This rearrangement joins TRBV9 to TRBJ2-7; the D gene is possibly TRBD1 (5 bases). Germline V gene data show CDR1 as SGDLS and CDR2 as YYNGEE. The CDR3 spans 12 residues. Deletions cut 0 bases from V and 6 bases from J, with 7 bases between. CDR3: CASSVEGLEQYF. The DNA for the CDR3 is TGTGCCAGCAGCGTAGAGGGGCTCGAGCAGTACTTC. The full variable domain, in which reference TRBV9 and TRBJ2-7 provide the parts outside the CDR3, is DSGVTQTPKHLITATGQRVTLRCSPRSGDLSVYWYQQSLDQGLQFLIQYYNGEERAKGNILERFSAQQFPDLHSELNLSSLELGDSALYFCASSVEGLEQYFGPGTRLTVT.

The genes are TRBV4-2 and TRBJ1-5; D call uncertain. CDR1 is LGHNA, CDR2 YNFKEQ, per germline. The CDR3 spans 13 residues. V was trimmed by 4 bases and J by 0 bases, leaving 4 bases between them. Written as DNA, the CDR3 is TGTGCCAGCAGCCGCTATAGCAATCAGCCCCAGCATTTT. This encodes CASSRYSNQPQHF.

This clone is a singleton in its sample. This CDR3 is CASTGGNQPQHF. The DNA of the CDR3 is TGTGCCAGTACAGGGGGCAATCAGCCCCAGCATTTT. The chain links TRBV2 to TRBJ1-5; 7 positions agree with TRBD1. The CDR3 loop spans 12 amino acids. The germline gives CDR1 SNHLY, CDR2 FYNNEI. The V segment lost 9 bases and the J segment 2 bases; nucleotides outside the gene matches: 1.

The chain combines TRBV30 with TRBJ1-6; D is unclear. The CDR3 spans 12 residues. V lost 5 bases and J 6 bases, leaving 8 bases between the germline ends. Germline V gene sequence: CDR1 GTSNPN, CDR2 SVGIG (reference sequence). The CDR3 DNA is TGTGCCTGGGGGCTCAGTAATTCACCCCTCCACTTT. Translation gives CAWGLSNSPLHF.

The chain carries TRBV30 and TRBJ1-2; D is perhaps TRBD1 (5 bases). V was trimmed by 1 base and J by 5 bases, leaving 20 bases between them. Germline V CDR1 and CDR2: GTSNPN, SVGIG (reference sequence). The CDR3 consists of 16 residues. CDR3 coding DNA: TGTGCCTGGAGTGCCCTCGTCTCTCAGGGAAAATATGGCTACACCTTC. Amino acid sequence: CAWSALVSQGKYGYTF.

The chain employs TRBV5-8 and TRBJ2-7, with a weak D call TRBD1 (6 bases). Germline-derived CDR1 and CDR2 are SGHTS and YDEGEE. V was pared by 10 bases and J by 5 bases, with 13 bases between. The CDR3 contains 11 residues. CDR3 amino acids: CAYVTGNEQYF. The CDR3 nucleotides read TGTGCCTACGTTACAGGGAACGAGCAGTACTTC.

In this sample, this clone turned up a few times. The sample holds other DNA sequences that translate to the same CDR3. The J gene is TRBJ1-3, the V gene TRBV9; D is unclear. CDR3 length equals 14 residues. Deletions cut 3 bases from V and 0 bases from J, with 7 bases between. The germline V gene encodes CDR1 SGDLS and CDR2 YYNGEE. DNA for the CDR3: TGTGCCAGCAGCGGTTTTAGCTCTGGAAACACCATATATTTT. Residues: CASSGFSSGNTIYF.

The chain links TRBV28 to TRBJ2-7, with D possibly matching TRBD2 (5 bases). Germline CDR1 and CDR2: MDHEN and SYDVKM. The CDR3 length is 15 residues. Trimming cost V 1 base and J 3 bases, with 13 bases left between them. The CDR3 DNA follows: TGTGCCAGCAGTTTATCCCCGGGGTCGGACTACGAGCAGTACTTC. It is translated as CASSLSPGSDYEQYF.

The chain uses TRBV6-5 and TRBJ2-2, with 7 positions matching TRBD1. There are 15 residues in the CDR3. CDR1 MNHEY and CDR2 SVGAGI come from the germline V gene. With 2 bases clipped from V and 5 bases from J, the junction kept 5 bases outside the gene matches. CDR3 coding DNA: TGTGCCAGCAGTTACCGAACAGGGGCGACCGGGGAGCTGTTTTTT. It is translated as CASSYRTGATGELFF.

The V and J genes are TRBV27 and TRBJ1-6; D possibly corresponds to TRBD1 (6 bases). V was shortened by 6 bases and J by 7 bases, with 13 bases between the two germline ends. The germline CDR1 and CDR2 sequences are MNHEY and SMNVEV (reference sequence). This CDR3 has 14 amino acids. The DNA for the CDR3 is TGTGCCAGCAGGAACAGGGTCGAAAATTCACCCCTCCACTTT. Protein product: CASRNRVENSPLHF.

The J gene is TRBJ1-1, the V gene TRBV30; D uncertain. CDR1 and CDR2 (germline): GTSNPN, SVGIG (reference sequence). Trimming stripped 1 base from V and 0 bases from J, with 6 bases between. The CDR3 covers 13 residues. CDR3: CAWSDELNTEAFF. The CDR3 coding sequence is TGTGCCTGGAGTGATGAGTTGAACACTGAAGCTTTCTTT.

The chain uses TRBV19 and TRBJ2-1; D remains unclear. The CDR3 sequence is 14 residues long. V was pared by 3 bases and J by 9 bases, with 15 bases between. Per germline, CDR1 LNHDA and CDR2 SQIVND (reference sequence). The CDR3 nucleotides are TGTGCCAGTAGTATTTCCTCCGTGGCTGTTGAGCAGTTCTTC. Translated, it gives CASSISSVAVEQFF.

This rearrangement joins TRBV27 to TRBJ1-4; TRBD1 matches 9 bases. Germline-derived CDR1 and CDR2 are MNHEY and SMNVEV (reference sequence). Trimming cost V 11 bases and J 3 bases; bases outside gene matches: 13. This CDR3 is 16 amino acids long. The CDR3 sequence is CASADRGYAANEKLFF. The CDR3 DNA is TGTGCCTCCGCGGACAGGGGCTATGCGGCTAATGAAAAACTGTTTTTT.

V usage is TRBV6-5 and J usage is TRBJ1-5; D unclear. Trimming removed 6 bases at V and 2 bases at J, with 14 bases between. The CDR3 is 15 residues long. Germline values: CDR1 MNHEY, CDR2 SVGAGI. The CDR3 loop reads CASSKEQGGNQPQHF. CDR3 coding DNA: TGTGCCAGCAGCAAGGAACAAGGAGGCAATCAGCCCCAGCATTTT.

The V and J genes are TRBV29-1 and TRBJ2-2; D gene uncertain. CDR3 length: 12 amino acids. Trimming stripped 4 bases from V and 0 bases from J, with 3 bases between. Germline V CDR1 and CDR2: SQVTM, ANQGSEA. CDR3 region: CSVAANTGELFF. CDR3 DNA sequence: TGCAGCGTTGCAGCGAACACCGGGGAGCTGTTTTTT.